Following are 7 T cell receptor beta chains from one sample sequenced in a study of shared clonotypes between healthy human individuals. Some clones are missing from TCRdb's copy, which holds only in-frame ones; the method was immunoSEQ multiplex PCR. This sample yields about 500,000 clones, of which 75% to 80% are seen a single time; around 13% belongs to the top ten. Material: PBMCs. The source of these receptors is a woman in her forties in good health. Some clones in this sample may be carry-over from other donors' samples.

The chain has TRBV13 and TRBJ2-7, with 7 bases fitting TRBD1. This CDR3 region has 17 residues. CDR1 is PRHDT and CDR2 is FYEKMQ in the germline V gene (reference sequence). Trimming cost V 3 bases and J 7 bases; bases outside gene matches: 18. The CDR3 bases are TGTGCCAGCAGCTTTTTCAGCCCCTCTGACAGGGTGTGTGAGCAGTACTTC. Translated, it gives CASSFFSPSDRVCEQYF.

This chain joins TRBV28 and TRBJ2-7; D is possibly TRBD1 (6 bases). CDR1 MDHEN and CDR2 SYDVKM come from the germline V gene. The ends were cut back, 5 bases at V and 2 bases at J, with 16 bases in the middle. CDR3 size: 15 residues. The CDR3 nucleotides read TGTGCCAGCAGTAACAGGGCACCAGCACCCTACGAGCAGTACTTC. Translation: CASSNRAPAPYEQYF.

There are many counts of this clone. This rearrangement joins TRBV7-9 to TRBJ2-1; TRBD2 matches 11 bases. The V segment lost 4 bases and the J segment 10 bases; nucleotides outside the gene matches: 9. Germline lookup yields CDR1 SEHNR and CDR2 FQNEAQ (reference sequence). The CDR3 spans 15 residues. The CDR3, as DNA: TGTGCCAGCAGCTCCGGGACTAGCGGTCATGGGGAGCAGTTCTTC. This gives the protein CASSSGTSGHGEQFF.

The V gene is TRBV5-4, the J gene TRBJ2-5; perhaps TRBD2 as D (6 bases). The germline V gene has CDR1 SGHNT and CDR2 YYREEE (reference sequence). Trimming took 3 bases from V and 2 from J, leaving 17 bases between them. This CDR3 comprises 16 residues. This chain's CDR3 is CASSSGVGGPQETQYF. For the CDR3, the DNA is TGTGCCAGCAGCTCGGGGGTTGGGGGACCACAAGAGACCCAGTACTTC.

About this clone: This likely stems from a read error, as it lies one base from a far larger clone. The chain links TRBV6-4 to TRBJ1-5; D not resolved. V lost 2 bases, J lost 0 bases, and 2 bases lay in between. This CDR3 comprises 13 residues. Germline V CDR1 and CDR2: MRHNA, SNTAGT. CDR3 loop: CASSDSSNQPQHF. CDR3 coding DNA: TGTGCCAGCAGTGACAGTAGCAATCAGCCCCAGCATTTT.

This chain uses TRBV7-9 with TRBJ1-1; 8 nucleotides align to TRBD1. The trim removed 5 bases at V and 1 base at J, leaving 6 bases unmatched. This CDR3 has 15 amino acids. Germline CDR1 and CDR2: SEHNR and FQNEAQ (reference sequence). The CDR3 reads CASSGWTGRNTEAFF. The CDR3 nucleotides read TGTGCCAGCAGCGGATGGACAGGGAGGAACACTGAAGCTTTCTTT.

V gene TRBV29-1 combines with J gene TRBJ2-7; 9 bases align to TRBD1. Germline assignment: CDR1 SQVTM and CDR2 ANQGSEA. V trimming: 3 bases; J trimming: 5 bases; junction bases outside the gene matches: 8. The CDR3 is 14 amino acids. CDR3 sequence reads: CSVEGTGKGHEQYF. DNA for the CDR3: TGCAGCGTTGAGGGGACAGGGAAAGGTCACGAGCAGTACTTC.